The subject of this entry is one T cell receptor beta chain. Its target is not known. These data originate in a study of T cells in localized non-small cell lung cancer. Libraries were prepared by immunoSEQ multiplex PCR; TCRdb keeps only in-frame clonotypes and omits some of them. The top ten hold roughly 10% of the sample, which has 4,000 or so clones, 30% to 35% seen once. Trimming removed 4 bases from V and 0 bases from J; junction bases left unmatched: 9. The CDR3 contains 17 residues. CDR1 and CDR2 (germline): SGHRS, YFSETQ. General study results and limits: Greater T cell density in blood accompanied longer overall survival. Adjacent lung had a median approximately 50 of the 100 largest tumor clones. Multi-region tumor sequencing was not done, so intratumor heterogeneity could not be excluded. Of the tissues analyzed, uninvolved adjacent lung showed maximal T cell clonality, greater than tumor.

The specimen comprised normal lung tissue next to the tumor, sampled before any cancer treatment. V gene TRBV5-1 combines with J gene TRBJ2-3; 9 nucleotides match TRBD2. The TCR was taken from a male donor older than 55 with stage III lung adenocarcinoma. This chain's CDR3 is CASSLGLAVASTDTQYF. DNA for the CDR3: TGCGCCAGCAGCCTGGGACTAGCAGTTGCTAGCACAGATACGCAGTATTTT.